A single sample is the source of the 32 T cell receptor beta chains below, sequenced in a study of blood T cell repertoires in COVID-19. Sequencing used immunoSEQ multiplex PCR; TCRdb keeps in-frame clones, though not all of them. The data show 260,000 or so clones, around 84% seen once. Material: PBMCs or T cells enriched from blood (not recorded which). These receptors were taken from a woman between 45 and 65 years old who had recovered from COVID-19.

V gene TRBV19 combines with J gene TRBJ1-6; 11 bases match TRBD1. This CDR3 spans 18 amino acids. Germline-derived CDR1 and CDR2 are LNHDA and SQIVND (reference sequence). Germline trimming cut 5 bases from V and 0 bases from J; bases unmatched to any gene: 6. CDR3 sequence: CASSVGTGGTSYNSPLHF. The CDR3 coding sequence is TGTGCCAGTAGTGTCGGGACAGGGGGAACCTCCTATAATTCACCCCTCCACTTT.

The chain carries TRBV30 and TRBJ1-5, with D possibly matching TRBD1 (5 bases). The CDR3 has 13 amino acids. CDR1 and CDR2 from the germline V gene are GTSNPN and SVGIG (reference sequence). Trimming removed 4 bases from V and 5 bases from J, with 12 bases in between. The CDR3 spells CAWNPGLDQPQHF. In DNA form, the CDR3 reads TGTGCCTGGAACCCAGGGTTGGATCAGCCCCAGCATTTT.

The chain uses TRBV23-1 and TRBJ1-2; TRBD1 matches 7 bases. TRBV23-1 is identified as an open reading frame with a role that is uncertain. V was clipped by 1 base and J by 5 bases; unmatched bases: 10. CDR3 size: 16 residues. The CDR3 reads CASSQYPRQGRYGYTF. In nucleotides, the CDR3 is TGCGCCAGCAGTCAATACCCCCGACAGGGAAGGTATGGCTACACCTTC.

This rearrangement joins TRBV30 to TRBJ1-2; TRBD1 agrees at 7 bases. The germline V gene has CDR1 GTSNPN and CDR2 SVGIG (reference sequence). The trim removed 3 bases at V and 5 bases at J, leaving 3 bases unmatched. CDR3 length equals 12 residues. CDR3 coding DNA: TGTGCCTGGAGCACAGGGGCTTATGGCTACACCTTC. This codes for CAWSTGAYGYTF.

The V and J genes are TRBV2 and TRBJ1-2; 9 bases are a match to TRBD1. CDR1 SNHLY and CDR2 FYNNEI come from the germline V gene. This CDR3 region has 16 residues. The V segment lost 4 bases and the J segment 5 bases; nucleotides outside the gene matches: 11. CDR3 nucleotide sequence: TGTGCCAGCAGTGCTCCGGGACAGGGTAGGGGGTATGGCTACACCTTC. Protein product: CASSAPGQGRGYGYTF.

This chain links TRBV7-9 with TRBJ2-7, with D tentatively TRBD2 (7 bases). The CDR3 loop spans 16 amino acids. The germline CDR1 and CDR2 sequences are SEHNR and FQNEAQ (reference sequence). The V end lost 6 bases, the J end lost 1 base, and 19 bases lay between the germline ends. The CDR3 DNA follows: TGTGCCAGCAGTTCACGCGGACTAGGGGGTTCCTACGAGCAGTACTTC. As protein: CASSSRGLGGSYEQYF.

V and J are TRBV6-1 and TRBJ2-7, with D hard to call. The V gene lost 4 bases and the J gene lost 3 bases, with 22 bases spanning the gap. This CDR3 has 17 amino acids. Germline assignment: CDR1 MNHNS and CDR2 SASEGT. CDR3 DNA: TGTGCCAGCAGTGGAAGGATGGGCCCGCCCCCCATCTACGAGCAGTACTTC. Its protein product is CASSGRMGPPPIYEQYF.

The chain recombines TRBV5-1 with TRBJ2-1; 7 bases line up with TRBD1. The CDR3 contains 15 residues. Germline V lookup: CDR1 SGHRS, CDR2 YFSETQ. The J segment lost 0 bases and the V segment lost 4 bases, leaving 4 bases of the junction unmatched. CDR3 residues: CASSETGVSYNEQFF. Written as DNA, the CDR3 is TGCGCCAGCAGCGAAACAGGGGTCTCCTACAATGAGCAGTTCTTC. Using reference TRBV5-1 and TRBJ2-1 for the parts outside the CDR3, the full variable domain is KAGVTQTPRYLIKTRGQQVTLSCSPISGHRSVSWYQQTPGQGLQFLFEYFSETQRNKGNFPGRFSGRQFSNSRSEMNVSTLELGDSALYLCASSETGVSYNEQFFGPGTRLTVL.

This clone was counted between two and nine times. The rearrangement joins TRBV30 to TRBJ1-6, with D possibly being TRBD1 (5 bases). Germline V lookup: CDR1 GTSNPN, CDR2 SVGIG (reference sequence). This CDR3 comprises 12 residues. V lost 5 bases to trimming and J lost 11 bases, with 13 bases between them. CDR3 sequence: CAWAYTGAPLHF. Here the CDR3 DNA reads TGTGCCTGGGCATACACAGGCGCACCCCTCCACTTT.

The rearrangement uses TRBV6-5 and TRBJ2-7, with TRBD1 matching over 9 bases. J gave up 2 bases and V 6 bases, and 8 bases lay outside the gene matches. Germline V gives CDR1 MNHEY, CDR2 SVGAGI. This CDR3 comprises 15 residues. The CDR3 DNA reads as TGTGCCAGCAGCATGACAGGGGGAGGCCCCTACGAGCAGTACTTC. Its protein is CASSMTGGGPYEQYF.

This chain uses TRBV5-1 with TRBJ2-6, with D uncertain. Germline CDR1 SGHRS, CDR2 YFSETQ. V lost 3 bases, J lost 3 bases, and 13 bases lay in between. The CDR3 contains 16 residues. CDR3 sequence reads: CASSSPGSYGANVLTF. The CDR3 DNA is TGCGCCAGCAGCTCCCCCGGGTCATATGGGGCCAACGTCCTGACTTTC.

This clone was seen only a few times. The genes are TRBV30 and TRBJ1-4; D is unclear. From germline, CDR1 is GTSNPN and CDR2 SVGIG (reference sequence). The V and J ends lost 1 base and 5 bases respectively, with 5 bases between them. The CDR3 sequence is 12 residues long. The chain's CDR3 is CAWSAQNEKLFF. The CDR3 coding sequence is TGTGCCTGGAGTGCCCAAAATGAAAAACTGTTTTTT.

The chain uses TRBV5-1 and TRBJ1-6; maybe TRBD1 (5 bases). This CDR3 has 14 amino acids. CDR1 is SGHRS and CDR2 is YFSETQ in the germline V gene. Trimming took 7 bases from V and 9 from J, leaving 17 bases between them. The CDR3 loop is CASGKDSSRSPLHF. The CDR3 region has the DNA TGCGCCAGCGGGAAAGACAGTTCCCGTTCACCCCTCCACTTT.

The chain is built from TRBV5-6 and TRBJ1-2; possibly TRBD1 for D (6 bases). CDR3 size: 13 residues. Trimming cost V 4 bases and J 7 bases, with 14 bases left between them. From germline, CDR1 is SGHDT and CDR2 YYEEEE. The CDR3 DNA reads TGTGCCAGCAGCCGGCGGGGGGCTGTTGGCTACACCTTC. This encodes CASSRRGAVGYTF. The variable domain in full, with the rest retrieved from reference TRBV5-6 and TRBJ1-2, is DAGVTQSPTHLIKTRGQQVTLRCSPKSGHDTVSWYQQALGQGPQFIFQYYEEEERQRGNFPDRFSGHQFPNYSSELNVNALLLGDSALYLCASSRRGAVGYTFGSGTRLTVV.

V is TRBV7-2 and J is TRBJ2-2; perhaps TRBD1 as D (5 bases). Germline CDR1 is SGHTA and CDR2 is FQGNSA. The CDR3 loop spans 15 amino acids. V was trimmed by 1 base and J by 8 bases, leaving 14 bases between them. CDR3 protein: CASSLVTRVEGELFF. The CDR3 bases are TGTGCCAGCAGCTTAGTAACCAGGGTCGAGGGGGAGCTGTTTTTT.

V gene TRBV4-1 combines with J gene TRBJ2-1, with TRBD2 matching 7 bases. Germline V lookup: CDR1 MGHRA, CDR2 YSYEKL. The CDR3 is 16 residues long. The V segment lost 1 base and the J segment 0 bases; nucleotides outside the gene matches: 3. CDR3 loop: CASSQATSVSYNEQFF. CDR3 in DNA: TGCGCCAGCAGCCAAGCAACTAGCGTCTCCTACAATGAGCAGTTCTTC.

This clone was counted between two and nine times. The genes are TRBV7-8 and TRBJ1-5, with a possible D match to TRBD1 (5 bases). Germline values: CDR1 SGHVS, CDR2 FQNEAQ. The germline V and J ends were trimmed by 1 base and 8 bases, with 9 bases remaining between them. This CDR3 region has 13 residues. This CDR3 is CASSLGGVEPQHF. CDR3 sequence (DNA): TGTGCCAGCAGCTTAGGGGGGGTAGAGCCCCAGCATTTT.

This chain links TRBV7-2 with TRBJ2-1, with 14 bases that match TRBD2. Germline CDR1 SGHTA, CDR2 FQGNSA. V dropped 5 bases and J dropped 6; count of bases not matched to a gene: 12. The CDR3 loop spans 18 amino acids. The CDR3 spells CASSQGLAGEPPANEQFF. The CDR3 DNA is TGTGCCAGCAGCCAGGGACTAGCGGGAGAACCACCTGCCAATGAGCAGTTCTTC.

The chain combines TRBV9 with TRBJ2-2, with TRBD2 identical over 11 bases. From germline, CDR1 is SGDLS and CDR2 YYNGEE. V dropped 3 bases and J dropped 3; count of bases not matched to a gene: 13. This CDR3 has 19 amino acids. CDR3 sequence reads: CASSAPAGLAVGDTGELFF. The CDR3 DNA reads TGTGCCAGCAGCGCTCCGGCGGGACTAGCGGTTGGGGACACCGGGGAGCTGTTTTTT. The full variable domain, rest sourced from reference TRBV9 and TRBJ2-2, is DSGVTQTPKHLITATGQRVTLRCSPRSGDLSVYWYQQSLDQGLQFLIQYYNGEERAKGNILERFSAQQFPDLHSELNLSSLELGDSALYFCASSAPAGLAVGDTGELFFGEGSRLTVL.

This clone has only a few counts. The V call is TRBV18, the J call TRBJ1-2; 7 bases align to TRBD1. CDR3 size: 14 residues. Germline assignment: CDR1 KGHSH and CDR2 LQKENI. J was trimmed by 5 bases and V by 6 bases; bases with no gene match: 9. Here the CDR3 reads CASSPRQGPYGYTF. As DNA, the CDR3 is TGTGCCAGCTCCCCCCGACAGGGACCATATGGCTACACCTTC.

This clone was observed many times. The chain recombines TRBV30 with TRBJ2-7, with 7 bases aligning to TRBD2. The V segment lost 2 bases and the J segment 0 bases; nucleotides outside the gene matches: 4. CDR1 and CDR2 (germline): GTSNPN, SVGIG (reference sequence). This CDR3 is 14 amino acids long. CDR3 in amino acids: CAWSSGGGSYEQYF. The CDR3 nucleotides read TGTGCCTGGAGTTCTGGGGGGGGCTCCTACGAGCAGTACTTC.

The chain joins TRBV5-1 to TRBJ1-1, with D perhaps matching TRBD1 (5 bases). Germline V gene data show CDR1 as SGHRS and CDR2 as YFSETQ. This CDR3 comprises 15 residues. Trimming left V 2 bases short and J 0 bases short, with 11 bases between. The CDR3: CASSLGQGLNTEAFF. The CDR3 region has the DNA TGCGCCAGCAGCTTAGGCCAGGGCCTGAACACTGAAGCTTTCTTT. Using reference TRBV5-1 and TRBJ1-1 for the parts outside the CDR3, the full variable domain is KAGVTQTPRYLIKTRGQQVTLSCSPISGHRSVSWYQQTPGQGLQFLFEYFSETQRNKGNFPGRFSGRQFSNSRSEMNVSTLELGDSALYLCASSLGQGLNTEAFFGQGTRLTVV.

The CDR3: CATSRDDGGGPSYEQYF. The CDR3 bases are TGTGCCACCAGCAGAGATGATGGCGGGGGCCCTTCCTACGAGCAGTACTTC. This sequence joins TRBV15 and TRBJ2-7; a weak D match, TRBD2 (7 bases). This CDR3 has 17 amino acids. V shed 0 bases and J shed 1 base, with 16 bases lying between them. Germline values: CDR1 LNHNV, CDR2 YYDKDF (reference sequence). The full variable domain, in which reference TRBV15 and TRBJ2-7 provide the parts outside the CDR3, is DAMVIQNPRYQVTQFGKPVTLSCSQTLNHNVMYWYQQKSSQAPKLLFHYYDKDFNNEADTPDNFQSRRPNTSFCFLDIRSPGLGDTAMYLCATSRDDGGGPSYEQYFGPGTRLTVT.

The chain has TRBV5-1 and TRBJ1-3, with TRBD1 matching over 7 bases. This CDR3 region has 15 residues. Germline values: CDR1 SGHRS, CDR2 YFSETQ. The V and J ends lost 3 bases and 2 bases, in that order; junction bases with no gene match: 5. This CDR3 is CASSSTGFTGNTIYF. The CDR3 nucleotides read TGCGCCAGCAGCTCGACAGGGTTCACTGGAAACACCATATATTTT. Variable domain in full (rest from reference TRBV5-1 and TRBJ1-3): KAGVTQTPRYLIKTRGQQVTLSCSPISGHRSVSWYQQTPGQGLQFLFEYFSETQRNKGNFPGRFSGRQFSNSRSEMNVSTLELGDSALYLCASSSTGFTGNTIYFGEGSWLTVV.

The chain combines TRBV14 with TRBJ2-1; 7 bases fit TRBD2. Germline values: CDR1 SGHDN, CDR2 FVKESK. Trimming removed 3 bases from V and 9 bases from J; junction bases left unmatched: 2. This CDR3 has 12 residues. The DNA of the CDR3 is TGTGCCAGCAGCCACCCTAGCGGTGAGCAGTTCTTC. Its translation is CASSHPSGEQFF.

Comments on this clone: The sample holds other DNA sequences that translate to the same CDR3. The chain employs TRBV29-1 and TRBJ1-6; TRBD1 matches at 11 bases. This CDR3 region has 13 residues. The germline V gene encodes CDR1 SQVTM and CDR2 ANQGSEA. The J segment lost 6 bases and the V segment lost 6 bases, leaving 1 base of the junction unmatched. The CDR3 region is CSVGQGGNSPLHF. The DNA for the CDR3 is TGCAGCGTGGGACAGGGGGGTAATTCACCCCTCCACTTT.

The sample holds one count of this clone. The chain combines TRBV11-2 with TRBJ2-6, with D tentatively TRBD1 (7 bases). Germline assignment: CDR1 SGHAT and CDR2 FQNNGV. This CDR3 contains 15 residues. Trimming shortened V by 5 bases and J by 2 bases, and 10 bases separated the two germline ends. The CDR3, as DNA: TGTGCCAGCAGCCAGGGGGGAACTGGGGCCAACGTCCTGACTTTC. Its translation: CASSQGGTGANVLTF.

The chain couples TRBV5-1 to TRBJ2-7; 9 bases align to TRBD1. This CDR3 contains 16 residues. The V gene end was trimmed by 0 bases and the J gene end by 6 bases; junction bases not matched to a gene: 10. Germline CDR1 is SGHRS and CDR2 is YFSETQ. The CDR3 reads CASSLVQGQGEGEQYF. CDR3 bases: TGCGCCAGCAGCTTGGTGCAGGGACAGGGAGAAGGCGAGCAGTACTTC.

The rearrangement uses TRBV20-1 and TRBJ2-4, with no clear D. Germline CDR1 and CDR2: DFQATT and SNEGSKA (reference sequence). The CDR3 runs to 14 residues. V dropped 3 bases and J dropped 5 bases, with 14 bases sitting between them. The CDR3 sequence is CSASSGRGQNIQYF. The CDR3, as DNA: TGCAGTGCTAGTAGTGGCCGTGGCCAAAACATTCAGTACTTC.

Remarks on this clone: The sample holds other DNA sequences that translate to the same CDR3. The CDR3 nucleotides are TGTGCCAGCAGTGAAAGGACTGGGAATTCACCCCTCCACTTT. Its translation is CASSERTGNSPLHF. The J gene is TRBJ1-6, the V gene TRBV6-1; unclear D gene. Between the trimmed V and J ends, which lost 2 bases and 7 bases, there was a span of 9 bases. Germline-derived CDR1 and CDR2 are MNHNS and SASEGT. The CDR3 contains 14 residues.

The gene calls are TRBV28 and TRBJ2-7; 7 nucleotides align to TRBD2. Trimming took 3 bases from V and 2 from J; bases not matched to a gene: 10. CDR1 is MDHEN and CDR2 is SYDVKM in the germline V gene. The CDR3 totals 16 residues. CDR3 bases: TGTGCCAGCAGTTTTACCCGGGCTAGCGGTACCTACGAGCAGTACTTC. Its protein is CASSFTRASGTYEQYF.

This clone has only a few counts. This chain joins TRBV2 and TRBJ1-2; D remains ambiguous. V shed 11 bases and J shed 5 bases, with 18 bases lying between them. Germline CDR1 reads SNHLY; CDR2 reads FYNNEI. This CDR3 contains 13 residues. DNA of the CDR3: TGTGCCTCCAGCGATGTACGGGTATATGGCTACACCTTC. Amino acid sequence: CASSDVRVYGYTF.